The 26 T cell receptor beta chains given below trace back to one sample, sequenced in a study of shared clonotypes between healthy human individuals. The method was immunoSEQ multiplex PCR; TCRdb's version includes in-frame clones alone and lacks a portion of them. The sample includes about 530,000 clones, around 79% of them seen just once. The sequenced sample was PBMCs. All receptors come from a woman between 35 and 50 years old in good health. Some clones in this sample may be carry-over from other donors' samples.

The rearrangement links TRBV14 to TRBJ2-7; D is unresolved. The CDR3 has 12 amino acids. In germline, CDR1 is SGHDN, CDR2 FVKESK. The germline V and J ends were trimmed by 1 base and 6 bases, with 7 bases remaining between them. CDR3 sequence (DNA): TGTGCCAGCAGCCAAGCGGGCCGCGAGCAGTACTTC. Translating it yields CASSQAGREQYF. The complete variable domain, with remaining parts taken from reference TRBV14 and TRBJ2-7, reads EAGVTQFPSHSVIEKGQTVTLRCDPISGHDNLYWYRRVMGKEIKFLLHFVKESKQDESGMPNNRFLAERTGGTYSTLKVQPAELEDSGVYFCASSQAGREQYFGPGTRLTVT.

This clone appeared once. The chain uses TRBV27 and TRBJ1-1; no reliable D call. Looked up from germline, CDR1 is MNHEY and CDR2 is SMNVEV (reference sequence). The CDR3 sequence is 13 residues long. The germline V and J ends were trimmed by 5 bases and 6 bases, with 13 bases remaining between them. Here the CDR3 reads CASSPLIGSEAFF. In DNA, the CDR3 is TGTGCCAGCAGTCCTCTAATCGGGTCTGAAGCTTTCTTT.

Ten or more counts support this clone. V gene TRBV11-2 combines with J gene TRBJ2-3, with D maybe TRBD2 (5 bases). CDR3 length: 16 amino acids. The germline CDR1 and CDR2 sequences are SGHAT and FQNNGV. V gave up 3 bases and J gave up 2 bases, with 15 bases separating them. The CDR3 loop reads CASSLSERSFTDTQYF. The CDR3 DNA reads as TGTGCCAGCAGCTTGTCGGAGCGGAGCTTCACAGATACGCAGTATTTT.

This chain uses TRBV7-9 with TRBJ2-2; no definite D call. CDR3 length: 11 residues. Trimming pared 6 bases from V and 6 bases from J, leaving 5 bases between. Germline V gene data show CDR1 as SEHNR and CDR2 as FQNEAQ (reference sequence). In DNA form, the CDR3 reads TGTGCCAGCAGACGCGCCGGGGAGCTGTTTTTT. Its translation: CASRRAGELFF.

The chain employs TRBV9 and TRBJ2-5; tentative D call: TRBD1 (6 bases). The CDR3 totals 14 residues. CDR1 is SGDLS and CDR2 is YYNGEE in the germline V gene. V dropped 3 bases and J dropped 2 bases, with 11 bases sitting between them. The CDR3 region is CASSDTTGQETQYF. CDR3 DNA sequence: TGTGCCAGCAGCGATACCACAGGGCAAGAGACCCAGTACTTC.

The gene calls are TRBV6-6 and TRBJ2-2; weak D call: TRBD2 (5 bases). The germline V gene has CDR1 MNHNY and CDR2 SVGAGI (reference sequence). V dropped 2 bases and J dropped 7 bases, with 14 bases sitting between them. The CDR3 runs 15 residues. In nucleotides, the CDR3 is TGTGCCAGCAGTTACCCGCCGGGATTAAACGGGGAGCTGTTTTTT. Protein: CASSYPPGLNGELFF.

This chain links TRBV30 with TRBJ2-5, with 10 bases fitting TRBD2. With 0 bases clipped from V and 5 bases from J, the junction kept 3 bases outside the gene matches. This CDR3 spans 14 amino acids. The germline V gene has CDR1 GTSNPN and CDR2 SVGIG (reference sequence). For the CDR3, the DNA is TGTGCCTGGAGTGTACTAGCGGGATATGAGACCCAGTACTTC. Protein sequence: CAWSVLAGYETQYF.

This clone was seen a few times. The chain joins TRBV5-1 to TRBJ1-3; unclear D gene. Germline V gene sequence: CDR1 SGHRS, CDR2 YFSETQ. The CDR3 totals 16 residues. V was pared by 0 bases and J by 0 bases, with 10 bases between. The CDR3 region has the DNA TGCGCCAGCAGCTTGGGTTCAGCCAGCTCTGGAAACACCATATATTTT. It codes for CASSLGSASSGNTIYF.

This chain links TRBV30 with TRBJ2-5, with a possible D match to TRBD1 (6 bases). V was clipped by 2 bases and J by 1 base, with 14 bases between them. CDR3 size: 15 residues. Germline V gene data show CDR1 as GTSNPN and CDR2 as SVGIG (reference sequence). CDR3 loop: CAWSSAAGAQETQYF. In nucleotides, the CDR3 is TGTGCCTGGAGTTCCGCGGCAGGGGCCCAAGAGACCCAGTACTTC.

The chain couples TRBV7-2 to TRBJ2-2; possible D gene TRBD1, 7 bases. V lost 5 bases and J 5 bases, leaving 18 bases between the germline ends. Germline-derived CDR1 and CDR2 are SGHTA and FQGNSA. The CDR3 totals 16 residues. CDR3 DNA sequence: TGTGCCAGCAGCACGCGGGACAGACAACGAACCGGGGAGCTGTTTTTT. Protein: CASSTRDRQRTGELFF.

The J gene is TRBJ2-5, the V gene TRBV28, with D possibly matching TRBD2 (7 bases). The length of the CDR3 is 16 residues. Germline V gives CDR1 MDHEN, CDR2 SYDVKM. Trimming left V 5 bases short and J 2 bases short, with 18 bases between. CDR3 sequence reads: CASSPLAGAPQETQYF. In nucleotides, the CDR3 is TGTGCCAGCAGTCCCCTTGCGGGGGCACCTCAAGAGACCCAGTACTTC.

As to this clone: A much larger clone lies one base from this, so it may be a read error. This sequence joins TRBV6-4 and TRBJ2-1; TRBD2 aligns across 7 bases. Trimming at V came to 3 bases and at J to 4 bases, leaving 0 bases not matched to a gene. Germline-derived CDR1 and CDR2 are MRHNA and SNTAGT. The CDR3 covers 13 residues. The CDR3 spells CASSEREYNEQFF. CDR3 DNA: TGTGCCAGCAGTGAGCGGGAGTACAATGAGCAGTTCTTC.

V usage is TRBV14 and J usage is TRBJ1-2; D gene ambiguous. The CDR3 totals 20 residues. V was shortened by 4 bases and J by 4 bases, with 31 bases between the two germline ends. The germline gives CDR1 SGHDN, CDR2 FVKESK. The CDR3 nucleotides are TGTGCCAGCAGCCCTTTCCAATCCCCGAGGAGGAAAATTTGGACCTATGGCTACACCTTC. Encoded protein: CASSPFQSPRRKIWTYGYTF.

The chain combines TRBV2 with TRBJ2-5, with unresolved D. V gave up 8 bases and J gave up 2 bases, with 12 bases separating them. The CDR3 is made up of 13 amino acids. The germline V gene has CDR1 SNHLY and CDR2 FYNNEI. CDR3 residues: CASVGIIQETQYF. CDR3 nucleotides: TGTGCCAGCGTGGGGATAATACAAGAGACCCAGTACTTC.

The genes are TRBV18 and TRBJ2-7; tentatively, D is TRBD1 (5 bases). Trimming took 0 bases from V and 7 from J, leaving 10 bases between them. The germline V gene encodes CDR1 KGHSH and CDR2 LQKENI. The CDR3 is 13 amino acids. This CDR3 reads CASSPPWGEEQYF. For the CDR3, the DNA is TGTGCCAGCTCACCACCTTGGGGCGAGGAGCAGTACTTC.

This clone was seen ten or more times. The gene calls are TRBV2 and TRBJ2-1, with 13 bases matching TRBD2. The CDR3 is 18 residues long. Germline loops: CDR1 SNHLY, CDR2 FYNNEI. V was clipped by 7 bases and J by 4 bases; unmatched bases: 13. CDR3 DNA sequence: TGTGCCAGCACCCGATCCGGGACTAGCGGGATCTCTTACAATGAGCAGTTCTTC. Protein product: CASTRSGTSGISYNEQFF. The variable domain in full, with the rest retrieved from reference TRBV2 and TRBJ2-1, is EPEVTQTPSHQVTQMGQEVILRCVPISNHLYFYWYRQILGQKVEFLVSFYNNEISEKSEIFDDQFSVERPDGSNFTLKIRSTKLEDSAMYFCASTRSGTSGISYNEQFFGPGTRLTVL.

In its sample, this clone was seen a few times. The chain recombines TRBV19 with TRBJ1-5; 11 bases agree with TRBD1. The CDR3 is made up of 15 amino acids. Per the germline V gene, CDR1 is LNHDA and CDR2 is SQIVND (reference sequence). Unmatched junction bases numbered 11, after V lost 10 bases and J lost 6 bases. In DNA form, the CDR3 reads TGTGCCACGACGGAGGGACAGGGGGTGCGTCAGCCCCAGCATTTT. This encodes CATTEGQGVRQPQHF.

This chain connects TRBV5-4 to TRBJ1-3; D uncertain. The CDR3 loop spans 14 amino acids. The germline V gene encodes CDR1 SGHNT and CDR2 YYREEE (reference sequence). V lost 0 bases, J lost 2 bases, and 6 bases lay in between. CDR3 nucleotide sequence: TGTGCCAGCAGCTTGGATACTGCTGGAAACACCATATATTTT. This codes for CASSLDTAGNTIYF.

In this sample, this clone turned up once. The rearrangement joins TRBV6-6 to TRBJ1-5; no reliable D call. Germline V lookup: CDR1 MNHNY, CDR2 SVGAGI (reference sequence). The CDR3 spans 13 residues. Trimming took 8 bases from V and 0 from J, leaving 8 bases between them. In DNA, the CDR3 is TGTGCCAGCCATGGGGTTAGCAATCAGCCCCAGCATTTT. It is translated as CASHGVSNQPQHF.

This clone was observed a few times. The V call is TRBV7-8, the J call TRBJ2-7, with 9 positions matching TRBD1. Germline trimming cut 10 bases from V and 6 bases from J; bases unmatched to any gene: 7. CDR1 is SGHVS and CDR2 is FQNEAQ in the germline V gene. The CDR3 consists of 12 residues. The CDR3 here is CATRTGVAEQYF. The DNA of the CDR3 is TGTGCCACCCGGACAGGGGTTGCCGAGCAGTACTTC.

This chain joins TRBV7-3 and TRBJ2-7; maybe TRBD2 (6 bases). Trimming shortened V by 7 bases and J by 5 bases, and 27 bases separated the two germline ends. CDR3 length equals 17 residues. Germline CDR1 and CDR2: SGHTA and FQGTGA. CDR3 DNA: TGTGCCAGCATCCGGGAACGGAGGCGGGGACCCCGGGACGAGCAGTACTTC. Its protein is CASIRERRRGPRDEQYF.

This clone was seen just once. V and J are TRBV6-4 and TRBJ1-6, with D possibly being TRBD1 (5 bases). Germline CDR1 reads MRHNA; CDR2 reads SNTAGT. V lost 2 bases and J lost 7, with 9 bases in between. The length of the CDR3 is 14 residues. CDR3 region: CASSDQGDNSPLHF. DNA of the CDR3: TGTGCCAGCAGTGACCAGGGAGACAATTCACCCCTCCACTTT.

This sequence joins TRBV2 and TRBJ2-7, with TRBD2 matching 10 bases. Germline CDR1 SNHLY, CDR2 FYNNEI. The CDR3 length is 13 residues. The ends lost 7 bases at V and 3 bases at J; junction bases unmatched: 3. CDR3 in DNA: TGTGCCAGCATCTGGACTAGCGGCTACGAGCAGTACTTC. It codes for CASIWTSGYEQYF.

This chain connects TRBV27 to TRBJ2-2, with TRBD2 matching over 11 bases. The CDR3 loop spans 18 amino acids. Germline V gene sequence: CDR1 MNHEY, CDR2 SMNVEV (reference sequence). V trimming: 11 bases; J trimming: 0 bases; junction bases outside the gene matches: 14. CDR3 amino acids: CAVQGTSGRGANTGELFF. Written as DNA, the CDR3 is TGTGCCGTCCAAGGGACTAGCGGTCGGGGGGCGAACACCGGGGAGCTGTTTTTT.

The gene calls are TRBV6-4 and TRBJ2-1; TRBD2 matches at 12 bases. CDR3 size: 16 residues. CDR1 and CDR2 from the germline V gene are MRHNA and SNTAGT. The J segment lost 0 bases and the V segment lost 8 bases, leaving 5 bases of the junction unmatched. The CDR3 bases are TGTGCCAGCGTGACTAGCGGGAGTTTCTCCTACAATGAGCAGTTCTTC. Its translation: CASVTSGSFSYNEQFF.

V and J are TRBV7-2 and TRBJ1-2; D not certain. V lost 0 bases and J lost 8, with 10 bases in between. From germline, CDR1 is SGHTA and CDR2 FQGNSA. This CDR3 is 13 amino acids long. In DNA, the CDR3 is TGTGCCAGCAGCTTAGCTGGCAGTGACGGCTACACCTTC. Protein sequence: CASSLAGSDGYTF.